This TCR delta chain was identified in a study of γδ T cells in repeated Plasmodium falciparum infection. This clone has a count of ten or more. A read error likely explains this, since a far larger clone differs by one base. TCRdb reapplied CATT to the multiplex PCR reads. The data hold some 51,000 delta-chain clones, with approximately 2% observed a single time. The CDR3 is 15 residues long. Germline V gives CDR1 GEAIGNYY, CDR2 EKD. Gammadelta T cells were flow-sorted from PBMC into Vgamma9/Vdelta2+ and Vdelta2-negative populations for bulk analysis. The chain recombines TRDV2 with TRDJ1, with TRDD3 matching over 8 bases. The J gene is absent in TCRdb and was assigned here via DNA matching to germline. The receptor was derived from a pool of human donors (malaria-infected and uninfected, not separated). Sequenced input: gamma-delta T cells from blood. CDR3 protein: CACGTLLGDTDKLIF. The CDR3, as DNA: TGTGCCTGTGGCACCCTACTGGGGGACACCGATAAACTCATCTTT.